One and the same sample provided the 19 T cell receptor beta chains below, sequenced in a study of cytomegalovirus exposure and HLA in healthy donors. PCR primers comprised 60 Vbeta and 13 Jbeta primers. Libraries were prepared by immunoSEQ multiplex PCR; TCRdb keeps only in-frame clonotypes and omits some of them. The sample lists more than 150,000 clones, around 85% occurring once. The sample comprised PBMCs. The receptor set was obtained from a man between 18 and 29 years old in good health and CMV-seropositive.

The chain combines TRBV11-2 with TRBJ2-7; 7 bases fit TRBD1. V lost 5 bases, J lost 1 base, and 8 bases stayed unmatched. Germline V CDR1 and CDR2: SGHAT, FQNNGV. The CDR3 is made up of 15 amino acids. CDR3 in DNA: TGTGCCAGCAGCACATGGACAGGCCTTTCCTACGAGCAGTACTTC. Translation gives CASSTWTGLSYEQYF.

This clone turned up a few times. This chain connects TRBV19 to TRBJ2-6; possible D gene TRBD1, 6 bases. CDR1 is LNHDA, CDR2 SQIVND, per germline (reference sequence). The CDR3 consists of 19 residues. Trimming stripped 4 bases from V and 0 bases from J, with 19 bases between. The DNA for the CDR3 is TGTGCCAGTAGTAAACAGGGTGGGGGTTTCTTCTCTGGGGCCAACGTCCTGACTTTC. This gives the protein CASSKQGGGFFSGANVLTF.

This sequence joins TRBV6-6 and TRBJ1-3; no firm D call. V was cut by 7 bases and J by 6 bases, with 16 bases left in between. The CDR3 totals 14 residues. The germline V gene encodes CDR1 MNHNY and CDR2 SVGAGI (reference sequence). CDR3 amino acids: CASTLRIEANTIYF. In DNA, the CDR3 is TGTGCCAGCACCCTAAGGATAGAGGCAAACACCATATATTTT.

The chain is built from TRBV5-5 and TRBJ2-7; D possibly corresponds to TRBD2 (7 bases). Trimming removed 6 bases from V and 4 bases from J, with 20 bases in between. The CDR3 has 15 residues. In germline, CDR1 is SGHKS, CDR2 YYEKEE (reference sequence). The DNA of the CDR3 is TGTGCCAGCACCCCCGAACAGGGACTATCGTACGAGCAGTACTTC. As protein: CASTPEQGLSYEQYF.

This chain links TRBV6-5 with TRBJ2-7, with TRBD1 as a possible D gene (6 bases). V dropped 8 bases and J dropped 3 bases, with 11 bases sitting between them. The CDR3 covers 12 residues. Germline CDR1 MNHEY, CDR2 SVGAGI. The DNA of the CDR3 is TGTGCCAGCCAGGGGTACCTCTACGAGCAGTACTTC. As protein: CASQGYLYEQYF.

The rearrangement uses TRBV5-1 and TRBJ2-5; a possible D gene is TRBD1 (6 bases). The last part of the DNA fits TRBJ2-7 better; the J call may be wrong. The CDR3 loop spans 14 amino acids. The germline V gene has CDR1 SGHRS and CDR2 YFSETQ. The CDR3 sequence is CASSLQGISYEQYF. For the CDR3, the DNA is TGCGCCAGCAGCCTACAGGGAATCTCCTACGAGCAGTACTTC.

The rearrangement links TRBV29-1 to TRBJ2-2; 12 positions match TRBD1. This CDR3 has 16 amino acids. V shed 6 bases, J shed 2 bases, and the junction held 7 bases outside the gene matches. The germline gives CDR1 SQVTM, CDR2 ANQGSEA. The CDR3 nucleotides are TGCAGCGTCCCCGGGACAGGGGGCCTTAACACCGGGGAGCTGTTTTTT. It specifies CSVPGTGGLNTGELFF.

This sequence joins TRBV28 and TRBJ2-3; 9 nucleotides line up with TRBD1. The V gene end was trimmed by 4 bases and the J gene end by 0 bases; junction bases not matched to a gene: 2. This CDR3 is built from 15 residues. Germline assignment: CDR1 MDHEN and CDR2 SYDVKM. The chain's CDR3 is CASSSDRGSTDTQYF. The DNA for the CDR3 is TGTGCCAGCAGTTCGGACAGGGGTAGCACAGATACGCAGTATTTT.

The DNA for the CDR3 is TGTGCCAGTTCGACAGGCGAGAACACCGGGGAGCTGTTTTTT. Amino acid sequence: CASSTGENTGELFF. The rearrangement uses TRBV9 and TRBJ2-2, with D possibly matching TRBD1 (6 bases). The V and J ends lost 8 bases and 1 base respectively, with 12 bases between them. The CDR3 is made up of 14 amino acids. The germline V gene has CDR1 SGDLS and CDR2 YYNGEE.

In this sample, this clone turned up once. This chain connects TRBV6-5 to TRBJ2-1, with 9 bases matching TRBD1. CDR3 size: 16 residues. Germline V gives CDR1 MNHEY, CDR2 SVGAGI. The V segment lost 4 bases and the J segment 3 bases; nucleotides outside the gene matches: 7. DNA of the CDR3: TGTGCCAGCAGTTCTACAGGGGGCCCGATCTACAATGAGCAGTTCTTC. Amino acid sequence: CASSSTGGPIYNEQFF.

The chain uses TRBV9 and TRBJ1-3; the D gene is possibly TRBD1 (6 bases). Deletions cut 8 bases from V and 4 bases from J, with 13 bases between. Germline V gene lookup returns CDR1 SGDLS and CDR2 YYNGEE. The CDR3 runs 13 residues. The CDR3 loop reads CASPTGFGNTIYF. CDR3 bases: TGTGCCAGTCCAACAGGGTTCGGAAACACCATATATTTT.

The CDR3 bases are TGTGCCAGTAGCCTTGACAGACCGGGCACTGAAGCTTTCTTT. It codes for CASSLDRPGTEAFF. The chain links TRBV19 to TRBJ1-1, with D tentatively TRBD1 (5 bases). Trimming removed 6 bases from V and 4 bases from J, with 15 bases in between. Germline-derived CDR1 and CDR2 are LNHDA and SQIVND (reference sequence). This CDR3 is 14 amino acids long.

This sequence joins TRBV5-1 and TRBJ2-1; TRBD2 aligns across 8 bases. Germline trimming cut 0 bases from V and 4 bases from J; bases unmatched to any gene: 3. The CDR3 spans 15 residues. Per the germline V gene, CDR1 is SGHRS and CDR2 is YFSETQ. The CDR3 DNA reads as TGCGCCAGCAGCTTGGCGGGAGGGAGATACAATGAGCAGTTCTTC. Protein: CASSLAGGRYNEQFF.

The chain couples TRBV6-1 to TRBJ2-2, with 7 bases aligning to TRBD2. Germline V gives CDR1 MNHNS, CDR2 SASEGT. CDR3 size: 15 residues. The ends lost 3 bases at V and 1 base at J; junction bases unmatched: 2. The DNA of the CDR3 is TGTGCCAGCAGTGACACTAGCGTGAACACCGGGGAGCTGTTTTTT. This translates into CASSDTSVNTGELFF.

The gene calls are TRBV4-1 and TRBJ2-3; maybe TRBD2 (5 bases). V was trimmed by 1 base and J by 5 bases, leaving 13 bases between them. Germline V gene sequence: CDR1 MGHRA, CDR2 YSYEKL. The CDR3 length is 15 residues. The CDR3 reads CASSQVSSGKDTQYF. The CDR3 DNA is TGCGCCAGCAGCCAAGTATCGTCCGGGAAAGATACGCAGTATTTT.

Only a few counts were recorded for this clone. The J gene is TRBJ2-1, the V gene TRBV2; TRBD2 matches 8 bases. V gave up 6 bases and J gave up 5 bases; unmatched junction bases: 9. The CDR3 contains 15 residues. Germline CDR1 reads SNHLY; CDR2 reads FYNNEI. CDR3 DNA sequence: TGTGCCAGCAGGGAGATAGCGGGGAGCCACAATGAGCAGTTCTTC. Residues: CASREIAGSHNEQFF.

This chain uses TRBV5-1 with TRBJ2-5, with 8 bases matching TRBD2. From germline, CDR1 is SGHRS and CDR2 YFSETQ. V trimming: 0 bases; J trimming: 5 bases; junction bases outside the gene matches: 6. CDR3 size: 15 residues. CDR3 in amino acids: CASSLGTSGWETQYF. CDR3 nucleotides: TGCGCCAGCAGCTTGGGAACTAGCGGTTGGGAGACCCAGTACTTC.

The chain uses TRBV5-6 and TRBJ2-7; 7 bases agree with TRBD2. This CDR3 region has 14 residues. Germline V CDR1 and CDR2: SGHDT, YYEEEE. V shed 5 bases and J 3 bases; nucleotides not matched to a gene: 8. The CDR3 is CASRGRDGYYEQYF. The CDR3 coding sequence is TGTGCCAGCAGAGGGAGGGACGGTTACTACGAGCAGTACTTC.

The chain couples TRBV5-1 to TRBJ2-7; TRBD1 aligns across 9 bases. The CDR3 has 18 amino acids. V trimming: 0 bases; J trimming: 2 bases; junction bases outside the gene matches: 12. Germline V gene lookup returns CDR1 SGHRS and CDR2 YFSETQ. In DNA form, the CDR3 reads TGCGCCAGCAGCTTGGACCCCCCCCCGACAGGGGGGGCCTACGAGCAGTACTTC. Translating gives CASSLDPPPTGGAYEQYF.